This passage covers 9 T cell receptor beta chains from one sample sequenced in a study of CD8+CD57+ T cells in acquired aplastic anemia. The use of genomic DNA as template underpinned the TCR beta VDJ and CDR3 profiling. From the reads, TCRdb called clonotypes with MiXCR, one entry per CDR3 protein. The sample includes 450,000 to 550,000 distinct CDR3 sequences, more than 25% of them seen just once. Patients sequenced had flow cytometry evidence of CD8+CD57+ cell expansion. Sequenced sample: sorted CD4+, CD8+, or CD8+CD57+ T cells (not recorded which) from PBMCs. The receptor set was obtained from a human donor with aplastic anemia.

With regard to this clonotype: A much larger clone differs from this one at a single base, so this may be a read error. The chain combines TRBV2 with TRBJ2-1; D gene unclear. From germline, CDR1 is SNHLY and CDR2 FYNNEI. Trimming took 7 bases from V and 5 from J, leaving 6 bases between them. CDR3 length equals 11 residues. The chain's CDR3 is CASKLDNEQFF. Here the CDR3 DNA reads TGTGCCAGCAAACTTGACAATGAGCAGTTCTTC.

This clonotype was counted only a few times. The J gene is TRBJ2-7, the V gene TRBV6-2 or TRBV6-3, with 7 bases lining up with TRBD1. Trimming cost V 11 bases and J 3 bases; bases outside gene matches: 10. The CDR3 consists of 13 residues. CDR1 and CDR2 (germline): MNHEY, SVGEGT. CDR3 region: CAGATGYHYEQYF. The CDR3 DNA reads as TGTGCCGGGGCGACAGGGTATCACTACGAGCAGTACTTC.

The rearrangement links TRBV10-1 to TRBJ2-7; D gene ambiguous. Trimming took off 3 bases at V and 2 bases at J, with 8 bases between the two ends. This CDR3 contains 13 residues. Germline loops: CDR1 WNHNN, CDR2 SYGVQD (reference sequence). The CDR3 here is CASSDGQAYEQYF. Written as DNA, the CDR3 is TGCGCCAGCAGTGACGGTCAGGCCTACGAGCAGTACTTC.

This clonotype occurred many times. This chain joins TRBV2 and TRBJ1-3; possibly TRBD1 for D (6 bases). The germline V gene has CDR1 SNHLY and CDR2 FYNNEI. V was pared by 6 bases and J by 0 bases, with 12 bases between. This CDR3 contains 15 residues. CDR3 sequence reads: CASSRDRSSGNTIYF. Here the CDR3 DNA reads TGTGCCAGCAGCCGAGACAGGAGCTCTGGAAACACCATATATTTT.

The sample holds a few counts of this clonotype. The chain has TRBV12-3 or TRBV12-4 and TRBJ2-3; TRBD1 is a possible D gene (6 bases). V was trimmed by 7 bases and J by 6 bases, leaving 11 bases between them. This CDR3 has 12 amino acids. This CDR3 reads CASKAGDDTQYF. The CDR3 DNA sequence: TGTGCCAGCAAGGCAGGGGACGATACGCAGTATTTT.

This clonotype was observed once. This chain joins TRBV12-3 or TRBV12-4 and TRBJ1-2; D gene unclear. The CDR3 is 13 amino acids. Trimming removed 3 bases at V and 3 bases at J, with 8 bases between. The CDR3 DNA reads as TGTGCCAGCAGTTTGGGGATTGACTATGGCTACACCTTC. It specifies CASSLGIDYGYTF.

This clonotype has at least ten counts. The chain has TRBV25-1 and TRBJ1-1; D is ambiguous. V was trimmed by 7 bases and J by 7 bases, leaving 16 bases between them. The CDR3 loop spans 13 amino acids. The V gene's germline CDR1 is MGHDK and CDR2 SYGVNS. DNA of the CDR3: TGTGCCAGCAAAGACCCCGGACGGATTGAAGCTTTCTTT. Its protein product is CASKDPGRIEAFF.

Ten or more counts support this clonotype. This chain links TRBV19 with TRBJ1-2; D unresolved. The V and J ends lost 4 bases and 0 bases respectively, with 12 bases between them. Germline lookup yields CDR1 LNHDA and CDR2 SQIVND (reference sequence). The CDR3 consists of 15 residues. The CDR3 reads CASSTPGTSNYGYTF. The CDR3 bases are TGTGCCAGTAGTACTCCAGGAACCTCTAACTATGGCTACACCTTC.

This chain uses TRBV5-1 with TRBJ1-4; perhaps TRBD1 as D (5 bases). Trimming took off 4 bases at V and 3 bases at J, with 16 bases between the two ends. This CDR3 has 16 residues. The germline V gene encodes CDR1 SGHRS and CDR2 YFSETQ. CDR3 DNA: TGCGCCAGCAGCCCCAGCAGGGTTTCTGCTAATGAAAAACTGTTTTTT. Protein sequence: CASSPSRVSANEKLFF.